This T cell receptor (beta chain) is drawn from a study of blood T cell repertoires in COVID-19. Original processing methods: From reference gene primer amplification, estimates of nucleated cell counts were derived. Measured with immunoSEQ multiplex PCR; TCRdb has only the in-frame clones, and not every one. V and J calls and clone size follow that table, whereas D and trimming were derived from the DNA. The table includes tens of thousands of clones, roughly four fifths detected once. This clone was observed a few times. The CDR3 sequence is 16 residues long. From germline, CDR1 is GTSNPN and CDR2 SVGIG (reference sequence).

The V gene is TRBV30, the J gene TRBJ2-2; 7 nucleotides line up with TRBD1. The sequenced sample was peripheral blood. This clonotype originated in a human donor in a cohort sampled during active COVID-19. The CDR3 DNA reads TGTGGCTCGCGCCACACAGGGGTTGGGGACACCGGGGAGCTGTTTTTT. Translating it yields CGSRHTGVGDTGELFF.